The source of this TCR beta chain is a study of cytomegalovirus exposure and HLA in healthy donors (TCRdb year 2017). Broadly, across the study: The roughly 700 repertoires of the first cohort and the approximately 110 validation repertoires were produced on the same platform, according to a later analysis. The study aimed to test whether signatures of past pathogen exposure could be identified by cataloging public T cell receptors. Along with the roughly 670-subject first cohort, a separate validation cohort of about 110 different subjects was used. To predict cytomegalovirus infection status, the study brought together high-throughput TCR immunosequencing, statistical association of individual TCRs with disease status, and machine learning.

What the authors observed across the whole study: According to the authors, the approach could potentially be generalized to other disease states and immunological phenotypes. A total of some 180 TCR beta chains were listed by the study as associated with cytomegalovirus. Subsequent analysis determined that TCRs grouped into clusters in the first cohort also showed a tendency toward co-occurrence across the 120 or so validation repertoires, and approximately 93% of cluster scores exceeded 0. The classifier was reported to diagnose cytomegalovirus status with high specificity and sensitivity in both the original cohort and the validation cohort. In vitro tests confirmed that a few of the cytomegalovirus-associated TCR beta chains recognize cytomegalovirus antigens. Across donors, most TCR sequences were observed very rarely, whereas some public TCRs were present in many individuals. All 120 or so repertoires were used to score co-occurrence in the validation cohort in a later analysis, because that analysis had no HLA typing for the cohort.

On this clone itself: Its antigen is currently not known. Base quality data are lacking; no much larger clone is found one base away.

The library was built by means of the immunoSEQ multiplex PCR assay. The authors' analysis ran thus. A statistical classification framework was built for diagnosing cytomegalovirus status from the catalog of TCR beta chain sequences. Not all clones reach the TCRdb copy of this immuneACCESS table, which keeps in-frame sequences only. Checked studies attribute under half of the gap to unresolved V genes and leave the rest unexplained. V and J calls and clone size are those listed in that table; D and trimming were worked out from the DNA. Within this sample are some 140,000 clones, with just under 85% of them counted one time only. 1.4% of the sample is held by the ten biggest clonotypes. The donors were included in the validation cohort of some 120 subjects, a group kept apart from the approximately 690-subject first cohort. The TCR was taken from a woman aged 25 to 39 in good health and CMV-seronegative. Input material: PBMCs.

The CDR3 sequence is CASSDRSNTGELFF. The DNA reads TGTGCCAGCAGTGACAGATCGAACACCGGGGAGCTGTTTTTT. Recombination linked TRBV5-5 to TRBJ2-2; TRBD1 could be the D gene, as 5 bases match. The trim is 5 bases for V and 0 bases for J, with a gap of 8 bases between the germline ends. According to the germline V gene (reference sequence), CDR1 reads SGHKS and CDR2 reads YYEKEE. The CDR3 holds 14 amino acids from the cysteine to the phenylalanine. Only the CDR3 part of the read is kept: 42 bases, read in frame from the first base.